One and the same sample provided the 10 T cell receptor beta chains below, sequenced in a study of blood T cell repertoires in COVID-19. Method: immunoSEQ multiplex PCR; TCRdb's copy keeps in-frame clones and lacks some. Here the sample spans a few hundred thousand clones, roughly 80% being singletons. Sequencing input: peripheral blood. These receptors originate from a person aged 70 to 85 with COVID-19, enrolled during active disease.

CDR3 amino acids: CASSLRSGGEELFF. CDR3 coding DNA: TGTGCCAGCAGCTTACGTTCAGGGGGCGAGGAGCTGTTTTTT. V gene TRBV7-2 combines with J gene TRBJ2-2; TRBD1 matches at 8 bases. CDR3 length: 14 residues. Germline trimming cut 2 bases from V and 10 bases from J; bases unmatched to any gene: 6. In germline, CDR1 is SGHTA, CDR2 FQGNSA.

With respect to this clone: Other DNA variants within this sample encode the same CDR3. The chain links TRBV11-1 to TRBJ1-6; D unclear. The CDR3 length is 14 residues. V lost 2 bases to trimming and J lost 7 bases, with 9 bases between them. In germline, CDR1 is SGHAT, CDR2 FQDESV (reference sequence). The CDR3 bases are TGTGCCAGCAGCTTAACGGGGAACAATTCACCCCTCCACTTT. Its translation: CASSLTGNNSPLHF.

J is TRBJ1-6 and V is TRBV27; D is unclear. The CDR3 sequence is 13 residues long. CDR1 is MNHEY and CDR2 is SMNVEV in the germline V gene (reference sequence). The V gene lost 5 bases and the J gene lost 5 bases, with 7 bases spanning the gap. Written as DNA, the CDR3 is TGTGCCAGCAGTCCACTTAATAATTCACCCCTCCACTTT. It codes for CASSPLNNSPLHF.

The chain has TRBV5-1 and TRBJ1-5; no firm D call. Deletions cut 4 bases from V and 1 base from J, with 12 bases between. Germline CDR1 is SGHRS and CDR2 is YFSETQ. The CDR3 has 15 amino acids. CDR3 DNA: TGCGCCAGCAGCCCGTGGACGGGGAGCAATCAGCCCCAGCATTTT. As protein: CASSPWTGSNQPQHF. The whole variable domain, remainder taken from reference TRBV5-1 and TRBJ1-5, is KAGVTQTPRYLIKTRGQQVTLSCSPISGHRSVSWYQQTPGQGLQFLFEYFSETQRNKGNFPGRFSGRQFSNSRSEMNVSTLELGDSALYLCASSPWTGSNQPQHFGDGTRLSIL.

The V and J genes are TRBV6-2 or TRBV6-3 and TRBJ2-1; 12 nucleotides align to TRBD2. The CDR3 length is 15 residues. CDR1 is MNHEY and CDR2 is SVGEGT in the germline V gene. The trim removed 1 base at V and 14 bases at J, leaving 9 bases unmatched. The CDR3 DNA is TGTGCCAGCAGTTACTTTCTAGCGGGAGGGCTTAGAGAGTTCTTC. Protein product: CASSYFLAGGLREFF.

This sequence joins TRBV28 and TRBJ1-5, with D maybe TRBD1 (6 bases). Trimming shortened V by 3 bases and J by 2 bases, and 11 bases separated the two germline ends. Germline values: CDR1 MDHEN, CDR2 SYDVKM. This CDR3 has 15 residues. CDR3 protein: CASSLRQEGNQPQHF. The CDR3 region has the DNA TGTGCCAGCAGTTTGCGACAGGAGGGCAATCAGCCCCAGCATTTT.

CDR3 protein: CASSLVAAQPANQPQHF. In DNA, the CDR3 is TGTGCCAGCAGCTTAGTAGCCGCGCAGCCCGCCAATCAGCCCCAGCATTTT. The chain recombines TRBV7-6 with TRBJ1-5, with D unclear. Trimming removed 1 base at V and 3 bases at J, with 16 bases between. From germline, CDR1 is SGHVS and CDR2 FNYEAQ. CDR3 length equals 17 residues.

This sequence joins TRBV2 and TRBJ2-7; possibly TRBD2 for D (5 bases). V lost 4 bases and J lost 5, with 15 bases in between. The CDR3 runs to 14 residues. Germline V lookup: CDR1 SNHLY, CDR2 FYNNEI. The CDR3 nucleotides are TGTGCCAGCAGTGCGTTTTTGGCCGGGAACGAGCAGTACTTC. Protein product: CASSAFLAGNEQYF.

This chain joins TRBV7-9 and TRBJ2-4; possibly TRBD1 for D (6 bases). This CDR3 region has 14 residues. Trimming took off 3 bases at V and 5 bases at J, with 11 bases between the two ends. Germline-derived CDR1 and CDR2 are SEHNR and FQNEAQ (reference sequence). The CDR3 is CASSLLGAQNIQYF. CDR3 DNA sequence: TGTGCCAGCAGCTTGTTGGGGGCCCAAAACATTCAGTACTTC.

DNA for the CDR3: TGCGCCAGCAGACTAAGACAGGGGGAGAACTACGAGCAGTACTTC. As protein: CASRLRQGENYEQYF. The chain employs TRBV5-1 and TRBJ2-7, with 9 nucleotides matching TRBD1. There are 15 residues in the CDR3. CDR1 is SGHRS, CDR2 YFSETQ, per germline. The ends lost 5 bases at V and 3 bases at J; junction bases unmatched: 9.